These 20 T cell receptor beta chains came from one sample sequenced in a study of T cell responses to AZD1222 COVID-19 vaccine. Clones were read by immunoSEQ multiplex PCR, and TCRdb kept only the in-frame ones, dropping some. Of about 100,000 clones in the sample, roughly nine tenths were seen once. The source was peripheral blood, collected on day 0 of AZD1222 vaccination. The receptor set was obtained from an adult in good health.

This clone has just one count. The rearrangement links TRBV5-1 to TRBJ1-1; D possibly corresponds to TRBD1 (5 bases). V was clipped by 0 bases and J by 1 base, with 13 bases between them. This CDR3 is built from 16 residues. CDR1 and CDR2 from the germline V gene are SGHRS and YFSETQ. CDR3 protein: CASSLGGEVANTEAFF. As DNA, the CDR3 is TGCGCCAGCAGCTTGGGAGGGGAAGTGGCGAACACTGAAGCTTTCTTT.

The V gene is TRBV19, the J gene TRBJ1-1; D unresolved. Trimming took off 3 bases at V and 1 base at J, with 12 bases between the two ends. This CDR3 has 15 amino acids. Germline V lookup: CDR1 LNHDA, CDR2 SQIVND (reference sequence). The CDR3: CASSIYVDPNTEAFF. The CDR3 nucleotides are TGTGCCAGTAGTATTTACGTCGACCCGAACACTGAAGCTTTCTTT. The entire variable domain, with the rest obtained from reference TRBV19 and TRBJ1-1, is as follows: DGGITQSPKYLFRKEGQNVTLSCEQNLNHDAMYWYRQDPGQGLRLIYYSQIVNDFQKGDIAEGYSVSREKKESFPLTVTSAQKNPTAFYLCASSIYVDPNTEAFFGQGTRLTVV.

The J gene is TRBJ2-7, the V gene TRBV2, with TRBD2 matching 7 bases. Germline values: CDR1 SNHLY, CDR2 FYNNEI. CDR3 length: 14 residues. The J segment lost 5 bases and the V segment lost 7 bases, leaving 11 bases of the junction unmatched. CDR3 in DNA: TGTGCCAGCACCCCCGGTAGGGGAGGGGACGAGCAGTACTTC. Translating it yields CASTPGRGGDEQYF.

This chain joins TRBV15 and TRBJ2-5, with D hard to call. From germline, CDR1 is LNHNV and CDR2 YYDKDF (reference sequence). The CDR3 totals 15 residues. Deletions cut 0 bases from V and 1 base from J, with 9 bases between. The CDR3, as DNA: TGTGCCACCAGCAGAGATCGGCCTACCCAAGAGACCCAGTACTTC. Protein: CATSRDRPTQETQYF.

The V gene is TRBV5-1, the J gene TRBJ2-6; D remains unclear. V was clipped by 5 bases and J by 2 bases, with 11 bases between them. The CDR3 consists of 15 residues. The germline CDR1 and CDR2 sequences are SGHRS and YFSETQ. The CDR3 loop reads CASSLPPAGANVLTF. In nucleotides, the CDR3 is TGCGCCAGCAGTCTCCCGCCAGCTGGGGCCAACGTCCTGACTTTC.

This chain links TRBV11-2 with TRBJ2-3, with D unresolved. Germline CDR1 SGHAT, CDR2 FQNNGV. V lost 2 bases and J lost 0, with 9 bases in between. CDR3 length: 15 residues. CDR3 protein: CASSLYGLSTDTQYF. The CDR3 region has the DNA TGTGCCAGCAGCTTATACGGGCTTAGCACAGATACGCAGTATTTT.

The CDR3 nucleotides read TGTGCCAGCAGGGGACAGCTATATGGCTACACCTTC. As protein: CASRGQLYGYTF. The J gene is TRBJ1-2, the V gene TRBV6-5; 7 nucleotides match TRBD1. The CDR3 is 12 amino acids. Trimming at V came to 6 bases and at J to 5 bases, leaving 3 bases not matched to a gene. Germline V gene lookup returns CDR1 MNHEY and CDR2 SVGAGI.

The CDR3 DNA sequence: TGTGCCAGCAGTTTCCAGGGGGCGTACTATGGCTACACCTTC. Residues: CASSFQGAYYGYTF. This chain joins TRBV6-5 and TRBJ1-2, with TRBD1 matching 8 bases. The CDR3 length is 14 residues. Per germline, CDR1 MNHEY and CDR2 SVGAGI. Trimming removed 4 bases from V and 3 bases from J; junction bases left unmatched: 4.

The rearrangement uses TRBV19 and TRBJ2-2; D is undetermined. V dropped 10 bases and J dropped 9 bases, with 15 bases sitting between them. Germline lookup yields CDR1 LNHDA and CDR2 SQIVND (reference sequence). This CDR3 contains 12 residues. CDR3 DNA: TGTGCCACTCGAGGATCCGCCCGGGAGCTGTTTTTT. Residues: CATRGSARELFF.

V and J are TRBV5-5 and TRBJ2-1; D might be TRBD2 (6 bases). Per the germline V gene, CDR1 is SGHKS and CDR2 is YYEKEE (reference sequence). This CDR3 has 12 residues. V lost 3 bases to trimming and J lost 6 bases, with 7 bases between them. This CDR3 reads CASSSRGNEQFF. As DNA, the CDR3 is TGTGCCAGCAGCTCGCGGGGCAATGAGCAGTTCTTC. The complete variable domain, with remaining parts taken from reference TRBV5-5 and TRBJ2-1, reads DAGVTQSPTHLIKTRGQQVTLRCSPISGHKSVSWYQQVLGQGPQFIFQYYEKEERGRGNFPDRFSARQFPNYSSELNVNALLLGDSALYLCASSSRGNEQFFGPGTRLTVL.

This clone has just one count. The chain links TRBV10-3 to TRBJ2-5; possibly TRBD2 for D (6 bases). The CDR3 runs to 13 residues. In germline, CDR1 is ENHRY, CDR2 SYGVKD. Trimming removed 8 bases at V and 0 bases at J, with 10 bases between. CDR3 sequence reads: CAIASGDQETQYF. In nucleotides, the CDR3 is TGTGCCATCGCTTCGGGGGACCAAGAGACCCAGTACTTC.

This chain connects TRBV10-2 to TRBJ1-1; 9 positions agree with TRBD1. CDR1 WSHSY and CDR2 SAAADI come from the germline V gene. There are 15 residues in the CDR3. J lost 4 bases, V lost 9 bases, and 12 bases had no gene match. The DNA for the CDR3 is TGCGCCAGTCACCCGGGACAGGGTGGGCTCACTGAAGCTTTCTTT. Translating it yields CASHPGQGGLTEAFF.

V gene TRBV6-5 combines with J gene TRBJ1-5; D may be TRBD1 (6 bases). The V gene lost 6 bases and the J gene lost 4 bases, with 16 bases spanning the gap. This CDR3 has 15 residues. Germline-derived CDR1 and CDR2 are MNHEY and SVGAGI. The CDR3 here is CASRRGGQINQPQHF. The CDR3 DNA follows: TGTGCCAGCAGGAGGGGAGGACAGATTAATCAGCCCCAGCATTTT.

The CDR3 is CASSPRDRGDPNGNQPQHF. In nucleotides, the CDR3 is TGTGCCAGCAGCCCCAGAGACAGGGGGGACCCTAATGGCAATCAGCCCCAGCATTTT. The chain carries TRBV6-2 or TRBV6-3 and TRBJ1-5, with 9 bases aligning to TRBD1. V lost 6 bases and J lost 2; bases outside the gene matches: 17. CDR1 and CDR2 from the germline V gene are MNHEY and SVGEGT. CDR3 size: 19 residues.

The chain combines TRBV3-1 (or the pseudogene TRBV3-2) with TRBJ2-3; D is uncertain. The CDR3 covers 15 residues. Trimming removed 4 bases at V and 2 bases at J, with 13 bases between. CDR1 is LGHDT and CDR2 is YNNKEL in the germline V gene (reference sequence). CDR3 coding DNA: TGTGCCAGCAGCCGAGCCGGGTCTCCCACAGATACGCAGTATTTT. This gives the protein CASSRAGSPTDTQYF.

A remark on this clone: Distinct nucleotide sequences in the sample also encode this CDR3. The chain combines TRBV19 with TRBJ1-1; D may be TRBD1 (5 bases). Trimming cost V 3 bases and J 1 base, with 6 bases left between them. Germline CDR1 is LNHDA and CDR2 is SQIVND (reference sequence). CDR3 size: 13 residues. CDR3 residues: CASSITGNTEAFF. CDR3 DNA sequence: TGTGCCAGTAGTATTACAGGGAACACTGAAGCTTTCTTT.

The chain is built from TRBV11-2 and TRBJ2-3, with 12 bases fitting TRBD2. This CDR3 spans 18 amino acids. CDR1 is SGHAT, CDR2 FQNNGV, per germline. The ends lost 1 base at V and 2 bases at J; junction bases unmatched: 7. The CDR3 loop is CASSLGYLAGGTTDTQYF. The CDR3, as DNA: TGTGCCAGCAGCTTAGGTTATCTAGCGGGGGGGACCACAGATACGCAGTATTTT.

This clone occurred once. This chain connects TRBV6-5 to TRBJ2-7; TRBD1 might be the D (6 bases). V shed 7 bases and J shed 3 bases, with 16 bases lying between them. Germline-derived CDR1 and CDR2 are MNHEY and SVGAGI. The CDR3 is made up of 14 amino acids. CDR3 region: CASTEGVQSYEQYF. The CDR3 DNA follows: TGTGCCAGCACCGAGGGGGTTCAGAGCTACGAGCAGTACTTC.

Only a few counts were recorded for this clone. The rearrangement joins TRBV4-1 to TRBJ1-4, with D possibly being TRBD1 (5 bases). The CDR3 consists of 15 residues. Germline V gene data show CDR1 as MGHRA and CDR2 as YSYEKL. Trimming took off 6 bases at V and 8 bases at J, with 19 bases between the two ends. CDR3 bases: TGCGCCAGCAGGGATCCTTTGGGGCCTCTGGAAAAACTGTTTTTT. Amino acids: CASRDPLGPLEKLFF.

The genes are TRBV7-8 and TRBJ1-2; unclear D gene. Germline loops: CDR1 SGHVS, CDR2 FQNEAQ. The V end was cut by 4 bases, the J end by 8 bases, with 17 bases between. The CDR3 extends over 14 amino acids. The CDR3 nucleotides are TGTGCCAGCAGCTCCCGGTTGGGCCGTCACGGCTACACCTTC. Residues: CASSSRLGRHGYTF.